The 8 T cell receptor beta chains in this list originate from one sample, sequenced in a study of cytomegalovirus exposure and HLA in healthy donors. The assay was immunoSEQ multiplex PCR, and TCRdb's table has in-frame clones only and misses some. The table lists approximately 160,000 clones, 91% of them singletons. What was sequenced was PBMCs. All receptors come from a woman aged 18-29 years in good health and CMV-seropositive.

The V and J genes are TRBV6-5 and TRBJ1-5, with D maybe TRBD1 (5 bases). With 2 bases removed from V and 0 bases from J, the gap between germline ends came to 5 bases. This CDR3 region has 14 residues. From germline, CDR1 is MNHEY and CDR2 SVGAGI. CDR3 protein: CASSYDSSNQPQHF. CDR3 nucleotides: TGTGCCAGCAGTTACGACAGTAGCAATCAGCCCCAGCATTTT.

The chain has TRBV4-2 and TRBJ2-2; D call uncertain. Germline values: CDR1 LGHNA, CDR2 YNFKEQ. Trimming left V 3 bases short and J 5 bases short, with 4 bases between. This CDR3 spans 12 amino acids. The CDR3 spells CASSHNTGELFF. The CDR3 DNA reads TGTGCCAGCAGCCACAATACCGGGGAGCTGTTTTTT.

The V and J genes are TRBV7-9 and TRBJ2-7, with TRBD2 as a possible D gene (6 bases). The V end was cut by 8 bases, the J end by 3 bases, with 17 bases between. CDR1 is SEHNR, CDR2 FQNEAQ, per germline (reference sequence). The length of the CDR3 is 14 residues. Here the CDR3 DNA reads TGTGCCAGCGTGGCGGGGACCGGTGGCTACGAGCAGTACTTC. Protein product: CASVAGTGGYEQYF.

The chain recombines TRBV27 with TRBJ2-2; D remains unclear. The CDR3 totals 13 residues. Trimming took 2 bases from V and 4 from J, leaving 5 bases between them. The V gene's germline CDR1 is MNHEY and CDR2 SMNVEV (reference sequence). DNA of the CDR3: TGTGCCAGCAGTTTAGCGGTCACCGGGGAGCTGTTTTTT. Encoded protein: CASSLAVTGELFF.

This CDR3 reads CASSDVRGEITDTQYF. CDR3 in DNA: TGTGCCAGCAGTGATGTGCGGGGGGAGATCACAGATACGCAGTATTTT. This chain uses TRBV2 with TRBJ2-3, with 8 bases lining up with TRBD2. From germline, CDR1 is SNHLY and CDR2 FYNNEI. There are 16 residues in the CDR3. Losses at the gene ends were 3 bases for V and 2 bases for J; bases not matched to a gene: 7.

The CDR3, as DNA: TGTGCCATCAGTGAGTACCGGACAGGCAACTACGAGCAGTACTTC. Translating gives CAISEYRTGNYEQYF. The chain carries TRBV10-3 and TRBJ2-7; TRBD1 matches at 7 bases. The ends lost 1 base at V and 3 bases at J; junction bases unmatched: 6. Germline V CDR1 and CDR2: ENHRY, SYGVKD. The CDR3 runs 15 residues.

The V gene is TRBV2, the J gene TRBJ1-2; 7 bases agree with TRBD1. After removal of 2 bases from V and 5 bases from J, the junction contained 2 bases not matched to a gene. The CDR3 totals 13 residues. Germline assignment: CDR1 SNHLY and CDR2 FYNNEI. The CDR3 DNA sequence: TGTGCCAGCAGTGAAAGGGGGCGATATGGCTACACCTTC. It translates to CASSERGRYGYTF. Full variable domain (missing parts from reference TRBV2 and TRBJ1-2): EPEVTQTPSHQVTQMGQEVILRCVPISNHLYFYWYRQILGQKVEFLVSFYNNEISEKSEIFDDQFSVERPDGSNFTLKIRSTKLEDSAMYFCASSERGRYGYTFGSGTRLTVV.

The rearrangement links TRBV9 to TRBJ1-1; unclear D gene. V lost 3 bases, J lost 6 bases, and 9 bases lay in between. This CDR3 spans 12 amino acids. Germline CDR1 reads SGDLS; CDR2 reads YYNGEE. CDR3 amino acids: CASSANSPEAFF. The CDR3, as DNA: TGTGCCAGCAGCGCCAATAGCCCTGAAGCTTTCTTT.